This TCR beta chain derives from a study of blood T cells in healthy people across ages. A second PCR of about 6 to 12 cycles used a sample-barcoded 5' primer and a J-beta primer mix. TCRdb re-called the 5' RACE reads through MiXCR, storing one row per CDR3 protein. The sample has hundreds of thousands of distinct CDR3 sequences, under 25% seen once. This clonotype was observed a handful of times. The sequence came from a man between 65 and 79 years old in good health. Sequencing used blood.

The CDR3 region is CSAIAQRGQTREKLFF. The CDR3, as DNA: TGCAGTGCTATAGCGCAAAGGGGGCAGACTCGCGAAAAACTGTTTTTT. The genes are TRBV20-1 and TRBJ1-4; 7 bases are shared with TRBD1. CDR3 length: 16 amino acids. Germline-derived CDR1 and CDR2 are DFQATT and SNEGSKA (reference sequence). V trimming: 4 bases; J trimming: 8 bases; junction bases outside the gene matches: 16.